This entry features one T cell receptor beta chain sequence. Its antigen is undetermined. TCRdb re-called the reads through MiXCR, storing one row per CDR3 protein. The sample contains approximately 200,000 distinct CDR3 sequences, 28% of which appear only once. The data were obtained in a study of T cell repertoires in cytomegalovirus infection. About the research overall: Shared public TCR beta signatures pointed to both CMV infection and a matching HLA type.

Study-wide results and limits: Based on cumulative public TCR beta family frequency, carriers of CMV plus the relevant HLA were identified. Across the ex vivo response, the dominant clonotypes were HLA-C-restricted CMV-specific TCR beta clonotypes.

The TCR comes from a human donor in good health (CMV status not recorded). Some clones in this sample may be carry-over from other donors' samples. The sample comprised PBMCs.

The CDR3: CASSPEGRINSPLHF. DNA of the CDR3: TGTGCCAGCAGCCCAGAGGGACGTATAAATTCACCCCTCCACTTT. The V call is TRBV7-2, the J call TRBJ1-6, with D tentatively TRBD1 (5 bases). Germline CDR1 reads SGHTA; CDR2 reads FQGNSA. The CDR3 has 15 amino acids. Trimming pared 5 bases from V and 7 bases from J, leaving 15 bases between.